This passage covers 5 T cell receptor beta chains from one sample sequenced in a study of Ad26.COV2.S vaccination and SARS-CoV-2 variants. The method was immunoSEQ multiplex PCR; TCRdb's version includes in-frame clones alone and lacks a portion of them. In the table there are about 390,000 clones, about nine tenths of which are singletons. This sample's treatment: roughly 19 received Ad26.COV2.S at low or high dose, single or two shots; 5 received placebo; per-sample allocation not given. Sampling took place 63 days after the first vaccine or placebo injection. The source material was peripheral blood, sampled in a trial of Ad26.COV2.S vaccine versus placebo. Receptors originate from a person between 18 and 60 years old who received the Ad26.COV2.S COVID-19 vaccine or a placebo.

V and J are TRBV14 and TRBJ1-4; no reliable D call. V was clipped by 1 base and J by 0 bases, with 6 bases between them. The CDR3 runs to 15 residues. Per germline, CDR1 SGHDN and CDR2 FVKESK. The CDR3 DNA reads TGTGCCAGCAGCCAAGGGTTGACAACTAATGAAAAACTGTTTTTT. Protein sequence: CASSQGLTTNEKLFF. Filled out from reference TRBV14 and TRBJ1-4, the complete variable domain reads EAGVTQFPSHSVIEKGQTVTLRCDPISGHDNLYWYRRVMGKEIKFLLHFVKESKQDESGMPNNRFLAERTGGTYSTLKVQPAELEDSGVYFCASSQGLTTNEKLFFGSGTQLSVL.

This clone was recorded once. This specimen includes other DNA sequences encoding the same CDR3. This rearrangement joins TRBV18 to TRBJ2-7; D may match TRBD1 or TRBD2 (5 bases each). V lost 1 base, J lost 4 bases, and 11 bases lay in between. Germline-derived CDR1 and CDR2 are KGHSH and LQKENI. CDR3 length: 14 amino acids. The CDR3 spells CASSPRDGDYEQYF. CDR3 in DNA: TGTGCCAGCTCACCACGGGACGGAGATTACGAGCAGTACTTC.

The V and J genes are TRBV3-1 (or the pseudogene TRBV3-2) and TRBJ1-1, with no clear D. The CDR3 runs 13 residues. V was shortened by 3 bases and J by 0 bases, with 5 bases between the two germline ends. Germline CDR1 reads LGHDT; CDR2 reads YNNKEL (reference sequence). CDR3 in amino acids: CASSHLLNTEAFF. CDR3 in DNA: TGTGCCAGCAGCCACCTACTGAACACTGAAGCTTTCTTT.

The chain is built from TRBV2 and TRBJ2-3; no firm D call. Deletions cut 4 bases from V and 4 bases from J, with 15 bases between. The CDR3 runs to 15 residues. Per germline, CDR1 SNHLY and CDR2 FYNNEI. CDR3 loop: CASSAGRSVADTQYF. As DNA, the CDR3 is TGTGCCAGCAGTGCTGGCAGATCAGTTGCAGATACGCAGTATTTT.

The rearrangement uses TRBV11-2 and TRBJ2-1; D gene unclear. Germline CDR1 is SGHAT and CDR2 is FQNNGV. The length of the CDR3 is 15 residues. V lost 4 bases, J lost 5 bases, and 15 bases lay in between. The CDR3 reads CASSSDGRTNNEQFF. Here the CDR3 DNA reads TGTGCCAGCAGCTCGGATGGACGAACCAACAATGAGCAGTTCTTC. The entire variable domain, with the rest obtained from reference TRBV11-2 and TRBJ2-1, is as follows: EAGVAQSPRYKIIEKRQSVAFWCNPISGHATLYWYQQILGQGPKLLIQFQNNGVVDDSQLPKDRFSAERLKGVDSTLKIQPAKLEDSAVYLCASSSDGRTNNEQFFGPGTRLTVL.